This T cell receptor beta chain appears in the sequencing data of a study of T cells and Merkel cell carcinoma outcomes (dated by TCRdb to between 2020 and 2021). Background for the entire study: The study examined the tumor T-cell repertoire together with T-cell density as predictors of clinical outcome in patients with Merkel cell carcinoma. Here is what the overall study found, with its caveats: The combination of T-cell repertoire features and T-cell density was reported to predict clinical outcomes in patients with Merkel cell carcinoma.

Library method: the immunoSEQ multiplex PCR assay. The table comes from immuneACCESS by way of TCRdb, which keeps in-frame sequences with V and J called. Part of the clones is missing from these tables; in studies checked, under half for an unresolved V gene and the rest for unknown reasons. The sample has 9,000 or so clones on record, about 85% of them singletons. The top ten constitute less than 3% of the sample. The CDR3 runs 15 amino acids, cysteine and phenylalanine included. The read is trimmed to its CDR3 DNA, 45 bases read in frame from base 1. Via the germline V gene, CDR1 is KGHSH and CDR2 LQKENI. V is cut by 2 bases and J by 5 bases, and the space between the germline ends is 16 bases. With regard to this clone: Its antigen is still unknown. No much larger clone exists at a distance of one base, and base qualities are not known.

The samples were obtained from people who had Merkel cell carcinoma. Material for sequencing was tumor tissue from Merkel cell carcinoma. Recombination joined TRBV18 with TRBJ2-7, with the D gene not confidently named. The TCR was taken from a human donor with Merkel cell carcinoma. The DNA sequence reads TGTGCCAGCTCACCAACTTCAATGGCCATCGACGAGCAGTACTTC. Its translation is CASSPTSMAIDEQYF. The reference TRBV18 and TRBJ2-7 proteins fill in what lies around the CDR3, so the full variable domain reads NAGVMQNPRHLVRRRGQEARLRCSPMKGHSHVYWYRQLPEEGLKFMVYLQKENIIDESGMPKERFSAEFPKEGPSILRIQQVVRGDSAAYFCASSPTSMAIDEQYFGPGTRLTVT.